This is a list of T cell receptor beta chains from one sample in a study of T cells in localized non-small cell lung cancer. Only in-frame clones appear in the TCRdb table, and some are missing; sequencing was by immunoSEQ multiplex PCR. The table has about 19,000 clones, around 90% seen once. The sample consisted of peripheral blood, taken before any cancer treatment. Source of these receptors: a male donor at least 60 years old with stage I squamous cell lung carcinoma. The CDR3 runs from the conserved cysteine through the conserved F or W. D genes are given only for firm matches. Where a row states a size, it is once, few, many or the class of an expanded clone; other rows omit it.

CDR3 DNA: TGTGCCAGCAGTTGGCCGGGACAGGGGGCGGATGAGCAGTTCTTC
CDR3 protein: CASSWPGQGADEQFF
clone size: NA
J gene: TRBJ2-1
D gene: TRBD1
V gene: TRBV6-5

CDR3 DNA: TGTGCCAGCTCACAGGTGGACTCTGGAAACACCATATATTTT
CDR3 protein: CASSQVDSGNTIYF
clone size: NA
J gene: TRBJ1-3
D gene: NA
V gene: TRBV18

CDR3 DNA: TGCAGCGTTGATGCCCAGGGGGCTCTAGGGGCCGGGGAGCTGTTTTTT
CDR3 protein: CSVDAQGALGAGELFF
clone size: NA
J gene: TRBJ2-2
D gene: TRBD1
V gene: TRBV29-1

CDR3 DNA: TGTGCCAGCAGGGGAGGGCAGGGGGGAAACACCATATATTTT
CDR3 protein: CASRGGQGGNTIYF
clone size: NA
J gene: TRBJ1-3
D gene: NA
V gene: TRBV28

CDR3 DNA: TGTGCCAGTAGTACCAGATGGACAGAGCAAGAGACCCAGTACTTC
CDR3 protein: CASSTRWTEQETQYF
clone size: NA
J gene: TRBJ2-5
D gene: NA
V gene: TRBV19

CDR3 DNA: TGTGCCAGCAGCCTAGTGACAGGGATAACCGGGGAGCTGTTTTTT
CDR3 protein: CASSLVTGITGELFF
clone size: NA
J gene: TRBJ2-2
D gene: TRBD1
V gene: TRBV4-2

CDR3 DNA: TGTGCCAGCTCACCACGAATAGTGAGGGGCGAATTGACCGGGGAGCTGTTTTTT
CDR3 protein: CASSPRIVRGELTGELFF
clone size: NA
J gene: TRBJ2-2
D gene: NA
V gene: TRBV18

CDR3 DNA: TGTGCCACCCTCCGTCCGGGAGATAACTACAATGAGCAGTTCTTC
CDR3 protein: CATLRPGDNYNEQFF
clone size: NA
J gene: TRBJ2-1
D gene: NA
V gene: TRBV19

CDR3 DNA: TGTGCCAGCAGTTTCCCAAGTTATGGCTACACCTTC
CDR3 protein: CASSFPSYGYTF
clone size: few
J gene: TRBJ1-2
D gene: NA
V gene: TRBV28

CDR3 DNA: TGTGCCAGCAGTTGGGGACTAGCGGGGACCAATGAGCAGTTCTTC
CDR3 protein: CASSWGLAGTNEQFF
clone size: few
J gene: TRBJ2-1
D gene: TRBD2
V gene: TRBV27

CDR3 DNA: TGTGCCAGCAGCTTATCCGGGACTACTTCCTACGAGCAGTACTTC
CDR3 protein: CASSLSGTTSYEQYF
clone size: NA
J gene: TRBJ2-7
D gene: TRBD2
V gene: TRBV11-2

CDR3 DNA: TGTGCCAGCAGCCCTACCGGGGGGGGGCCCCTCTACAATGAGCAGTTCTTC
CDR3 protein: CASSPTGGGPLYNEQFF
clone size: NA
J gene: TRBJ2-1
D gene: TRBD2
V gene: TRBV5-6

CDR3 DNA: TGTGCCAGCAGCTCCGAGGCAGGGGTTAACACTGAAGCTTTCTTT
CDR3 protein: CASSSEAGVNTEAFF
clone size: NA
J gene: TRBJ1-1
D gene: NA
V gene: TRBV6-5

CDR3 DNA: TGTGCCAGTAGTACAGGGGGCCGGGGCTACACCTTC
CDR3 protein: CASSTGGRGYTF
clone size: NA
J gene: TRBJ1-2
D gene: TRBD1
V gene: TRBV19

CDR3 DNA: TGTGCCAGCAGTGAAGAGACAGGGAACACTGAAGCTTTCTTT
CDR3 protein: CASSEETGNTEAFF
clone size: NA
J gene: TRBJ1-1
D gene: NA
V gene: TRBV6-4

CDR3 DNA: TGTGCCAGCAGTTCAACCTTTTGGGAGACAATGAACACTGAAGCTTTCTTT
CDR3 protein: CASSSTFWETMNTEAFF
clone size: NA
J gene: TRBJ1-1
D gene: NA
V gene: TRBV27

CDR3 DNA: TGCAGCGCACAACGGGATACGCAGTATTTT
CDR3 protein: CSAQRDTQYF
clone size: NA
J gene: TRBJ2-3
D gene: NA
V gene: TRBV29-1

CDR3 DNA: TGCAGTGCTGGAAGGGTGCCCCAGCATTTT
CDR3 protein: CSAGRVPQHF
clone size: NA
J gene: TRBJ1-5
D gene: NA
V gene: TRBV20-1

CDR3 DNA: TGTGCCTTCCAAGGCCGTACTGAAGCTTTCTTT
CDR3 protein: CAFQGRTEAFF
clone size: NA
J gene: TRBJ1-1
D gene: NA
V gene: TRBV30

CDR3 DNA: TGTGCCAGTAGTATACGGGGCATGGGAGTTCATACAGATACGCAGTATTTT
CDR3 protein: CASSIRGMGVHTDTQYF
clone size: NA
J gene: TRBJ2-3
D gene: NA
V gene: TRBV19

CDR3 DNA: TGTGCCAGCAGCTTGGGTACTGGAAACACCATATATTTT
CDR3 protein: CASSLGTGNTIYF
clone size: NA
J gene: TRBJ1-3
D gene: NA
V gene: TRBV7-9

CDR3 DNA: TGTGCCAGCAGCTTTGGACAGGTCCTTAATGAAAAACTGTTTTTT
CDR3 protein: CASSFGQVLNEKLFF
clone size: NA
J gene: TRBJ1-4
D gene: TRBD1
V gene: TRBV7-9

CDR3 DNA: TGCGCCAGCAGCCGCTCCTGGGAGCGGGAGATAGATACGCAGTATTTT
CDR3 protein: CASSRSWEREIDTQYF
clone size: NA
J gene: TRBJ2-3
D gene: TRBD2
V gene: TRBV4-3

CDR3 DNA: TGCAGCGTTAGGGTTACCTCAACCGGGGAGCTGTTTTTT
CDR3 protein: CSVRVTSTGELFF
clone size: NA
J gene: TRBJ2-2
D gene: NA
V gene: TRBV29-1

CDR3 DNA: TGTGCCAGCAGCATGGACAGGGTCTATGAGCAGTTCTTC
CDR3 protein: CASSMDRVYEQFF
clone size: once
J gene: TRBJ2-1
D gene: TRBD1
V gene: TRBV6-5

CDR3 DNA: TGTGCCAGCAGCTTAGCGGTCAGCTCCTACAATGAGCAGTTCTTC
CDR3 protein: CASSLAVSSYNEQFF
clone size: NA
J gene: TRBJ2-1
D gene: NA
V gene: TRBV7-2

CDR3 DNA: TGTGCCAGCAGTTATTGGGCCGGGACTGAAGCTTTCTTT
CDR3 protein: CASSYWAGTEAFF
clone size: once
J gene: TRBJ1-1
D gene: NA
V gene: TRBV6-5

CDR3 DNA: TGTGCCAGCAGTTACGCCGGGACTTCTTACGAGCAGTACTTC
CDR3 protein: CASSYAGTSYEQYF
clone size: NA
J gene: TRBJ2-7
D gene: NA
V gene: TRBV6-5

CDR3 DNA: TGTGCCAGCAGCGTAGTCGGACAGGCCGGCTCCTACAATGAGCAGTTCTTC
CDR3 protein: CASSVVGQAGSYNEQFF
clone size: NA
J gene: TRBJ2-1
D gene: TRBD1
V gene: TRBV9

CDR3 DNA: TGTGCCAGCAGCCCTCGGGGTAGCGGGACGGGTGAGCAGTTCTTC
CDR3 protein: CASSPRGSGTGEQFF
clone size: NA
J gene: TRBJ2-1
D gene: TRBD2
V gene: TRBV7-8

CDR3 DNA: TGTGCCAGCAGTTACTCAGGGCCTCTTAACTCCGGGGAGCTGTTTTTT
CDR3 protein: CASSYSGPLNSGELFF
clone size: NA
J gene: TRBJ2-2
D gene: NA
V gene: TRBV6-5

CDR3 DNA: TGTGCCAGCAGTTACGGTAACAGGTTGAAGACCCAGTACTTC
CDR3 protein: CASSYGNRLKTQYF
clone size: NA
J gene: TRBJ2-5
D gene: NA
V gene: TRBV6-5

CDR3 DNA: TGTGCCATCAGTGACGGACGGCCCGGAGGGAATCAGCCCCAGCATTTT
CDR3 protein: CAISDGRPGGNQPQHF
clone size: NA
J gene: TRBJ1-5
D gene: NA
V gene: TRBV10-3

CDR3 DNA: TGTGCCAGCAGTTTGGGACAGGGGTTTCGGCAGCCCCAGCATTTT
CDR3 protein: CASSLGQGFRQPQHF
clone size: NA
J gene: TRBJ1-5
D gene: TRBD1
V gene: TRBV28

CDR3 DNA: TGTGCCAGCAGGCCCGAACCCGGGACAGGGGCCGGAGCTTTCTTT
CDR3 protein: CASRPEPGTGAGAFF
clone size: NA
J gene: TRBJ1-1
D gene: TRBD1
V gene: TRBV6-1

CDR3 DNA: TGTGCCAGTAGTGCACTAGCGGGAGGCCCAGATACGCAGTATTTT
CDR3 protein: CASSALAGGPDTQYF
clone size: NA
J gene: TRBJ2-3
D gene: TRBD2
V gene: TRBV19

CDR3 DNA: TGTGCCACCAGCGGATCTGGAGGGGGCGTTGAAAAACTGTTTTTT
CDR3 protein: CATSGSGGGVEKLFF
clone size: NA
J gene: TRBJ1-4
D gene: TRBD1
V gene: TRBV15

CDR3 DNA: TGTGCCAGCAGTTCTTTAGCGGGAGGGCTGATCTACGAGCAGTACTTC
CDR3 protein: CASSSLAGGLIYEQYF
clone size: NA
J gene: TRBJ2-7
D gene: TRBD2
V gene: TRBV6-6

CDR3 DNA: TGCGCCAGCAGCTTGAGGGACAGGGGGCGGGATGAGCAGTTCTTC
CDR3 protein: CASSLRDRGRDEQFF
clone size: NA
J gene: TRBJ2-1
D gene: TRBD1
V gene: TRBV5-1

CDR3 DNA: TGCGCCAGCAGCCAAGAGCGCAGGGGGCTCACAGATACGCAGTATTTT
CDR3 protein: CASSQERRGLTDTQYF
clone size: once
J gene: TRBJ2-3
D gene: TRBD1
V gene: TRBV4-3

CDR3 DNA: TGCAGCGTTTCACAGGGTGCAACTAATGAAAAACTGTTTTTT
CDR3 protein: CSVSQGATNEKLFF
clone size: NA
J gene: TRBJ1-4
D gene: NA
V gene: TRBV29-1

CDR3 DNA: TGTGCCAGCAGCGTAGATCTGAGGGGGAACACTGAAGCTTTCTTT
CDR3 protein: CASSVDLRGNTEAFF
clone size: NA
J gene: TRBJ1-1
D gene: NA
V gene: TRBV9

CDR3 DNA: TGTGCCTGGAGAGGACAGCTGCCGACTGGAAACACCATATATTTT
CDR3 protein: CAWRGQLPTGNTIYF
clone size: few
J gene: TRBJ1-3
D gene: NA
V gene: TRBV30

CDR3 DNA: TGCGCCAGCAGCTACCGGGACAGGGGGTCCCTGACTGAAGCTTTCTTT
CDR3 protein: CASSYRDRGSLTEAFF
clone size: NA
J gene: TRBJ1-1
D gene: TRBD1
V gene: TRBV5-1

CDR3 DNA: TGTGCCAGCAGTTTAGGCGGCGGGGGCTGGAGTGGCTACACCTTC
CDR3 protein: CASSLGGGGWSGYTF
clone size: NA
J gene: TRBJ1-2
D gene: NA
V gene: TRBV28

CDR3 DNA: TGTGCCAGCTCCACAAGCGGTTTATCCCCTAATCAGCCCCAGCATTTT
CDR3 protein: CASSTSGLSPNQPQHF
clone size: NA
J gene: TRBJ1-5
D gene: NA
V gene: TRBV18

CDR3 DNA: TGTGCCTCCGGAACGGGGGACGACTATGGCTACACCTTC
CDR3 protein: CASGTGDDYGYTF
clone size: once
J gene: TRBJ1-2
D gene: NA
V gene: TRBV5-4

CDR3 DNA: TGCGCCAGCAGTGAGTCGACAGACTACGAGCAGTACTTC
CDR3 protein: CASSESTDYEQYF
clone size: NA
J gene: TRBJ2-7
D gene: NA
V gene: TRBV10-2

CDR3 DNA: TGTGCCAGCAGCATCTACAACTCTGGAAACACCATATATTTT
CDR3 protein: CASSIYNSGNTIYF
clone size: NA
J gene: TRBJ1-3
D gene: NA
V gene: TRBV9

CDR3 DNA: TGTGCCAGCAGTTACGCCGGGATCACAGATACGCAGTATTTT
CDR3 protein: CASSYAGITDTQYF
clone size: NA
J gene: TRBJ2-3
D gene: NA
V gene: TRBV6-6

CDR3 DNA: TGTGCCAGTAGTATTCCGGGTGGAGTGAGCAATCAGCCCCAGCATTTT
CDR3 protein: CASSIPGGVSNQPQHF
clone size: few
J gene: TRBJ1-5
D gene: NA
V gene: TRBV19

CDR3 DNA: TGTGCCAGCAGTTTATGGGGGACAGGGGACCACCAAGAGACCCAGTACTTC
CDR3 protein: CASSLWGTGDHQETQYF
clone size: NA
J gene: TRBJ2-5
D gene: TRBD1
V gene: TRBV28

CDR3 DNA: TGTGCCACCCGTAAATGGGGGGGGGAAGAGACCCAGTACTTC
CDR3 protein: CATRKWGGEETQYF
clone size: NA
J gene: TRBJ2-5
D gene: TRBD2
V gene: TRBV19